This T cell receptor beta chain was profiled in a study of human T cells and chemical hapten exposure. This CDR3 comprises 13 residues. Germline V CDR1 and CDR2: DFQATT, SNEGSKA (reference sequence). With 6 bases clipped from V and 4 bases from J, the junction kept 3 bases outside the gene matches. The template was total RNA from unfractionated whole blood. TCRdb reprocessed the 5' RACE reads via MiXCR and lists one record per CDR3 protein. The profile shows around 80,000 distinct CDR3 sequences, 15% to 20% of them singletons. This clonotype was observed a handful of times. The rearrangement joins TRBV20-1 to TRBJ2-1; 10 bases line up with TRBD1. The origin of this receptor is a female donor in good health. The CDR3 DNA reads TGCAGTGCCCGGGACAGGGGATACAATGAGCAGTTCTTC. Its protein is CSARDRGYNEQFF.